A selection of T cell receptor beta chains follows, all from one sample in a study of vaccination and CD4 T cells after COVID-19. Antigens of these TCRs are unknown. TCRdb processed the PCR reads anew with MiXCR; each CDR3 protein has one entry. The sample carries about 6,800 distinct CDR3 sequences, around 25% recorded once. Material: CD4+ T cells from blood, cultured in vitro, obtained after SARS-CoV-2 vaccination. The receptors were gathered from a human donor who had recovered from COVID-19. Each CDR3 is given with its conserved first and last residue. D genes are given only for firm matches. Not every row has a clone size; where given, it reads once, few, many or a size class.

J gene | V gene | D gene | clone size | CDR3 DNA | CDR3 protein
TRBJ2-1 | TRBV24-1 | . | . | TGTGCCACCAGAGACAGCAATGAGCAGTTCTTC | CATRDSNEQFF
TRBJ2-7 | TRBV27 | TRBD1 | medium-sized | TGTGCCAGCAGTAAGACAGGGTCTGGGCTCTACGAGCAGTACTTC | CASSKTGSGLYEQYF
TRBJ2-5 | TRBV6-1 | TRBD1 | . | TGTGCCAGCACCCAAGGGACAGGCGAGACCCAGTACTTC | CASTQGTGETQYF
TRBJ1-2 | TRBV7-2 | TRBD1 | . | TGTGCCAGCAGCCTAAACGTAGCAGGGGGGTCTGGCTACACCTTC | CASSLNVAGGSGYTF
TRBJ2-7 | TRBV6-1 | TRBD1 | . | TGTGCCAGCAGTCTCTTCGACAGGGCCTACGAGCAGTACTTC | CASSLFDRAYEQYF
TRBJ1-5 | TRBV28 | . | medium-sized | TGTGCCAGCAGTGACTCCACATCCTTGAATCAGCCCCAGCATTTT | CASSDSTSLNQPQHF
TRBJ2-7 | TRBV7-9 | . | . | TGTGCCAGCAGCAACCGTGGGGCGCGGGGATTCTCCTACGAGCAGTACTTC | CASSNRGARGFSYEQYF
TRBJ1-1 | TRBV20-1 | . | few | TGCAGTGCTCCCGGAGGAGCATATAGCACTGAAGCTTTCTTT | CSAPGGAYSTEAFF
TRBJ1-6 | TRBV7-6 | . | . | TGTGCCAGCAGCTTAGCGCCAGGACCCAGCTATTCACCCCTCCACTTT | CASSLAPGPSYSPLHF
TRBJ1-2 | TRBV28 | TRBD1 | . | TGTGCCAGCAGTTCCTCAGGGGGGGATGGCTACACCTTC | CASSSSGGDGYTF
TRBJ2-7 | TRBV19 | TRBD1 | few | TGTGCCAGTAGCGAACAGAGACAGGGGGACTACGAGCAGTACTTC | CASSEQRQGDYEQYF
TRBJ2-7 | TRBV2 | TRBD1 | few | TGTGCCAGCAACTGGGACAGCTACGAGCAGTACTTC | CASNWDSYEQYF
TRBJ1-3 | TRBV24-1 | . | few | TGTGCCACCAGCGACAGGCGAACTGGAAACACCATATATTTT | CATSDRRTGNTIYF
TRBJ2-7 | TRBV5-5 | TRBD1 | few | TGTGCCAGCAGCTCCGGGACAGGGGGCTACTACGAGCAGTACTTC | CASSSGTGGYYEQYF
TRBJ2-2 | TRBV7-9 | . | few | TGTGCCAGCAGCCCCCAGAGGGGGGCCACGGGGAATACCGGGGAGCTGTTTTTT | CASSPQRGATGNTGELFF
TRBJ2-7 | TRBV6-1 | . | . | TGTGCCAGCAGTGAAGGAGAATACGAGCAGTACTTC | CASSEGEYEQYF
TRBJ2-7 | TRBV28 | TRBD1 | . | TGTGCCAGCACTAGATCGGGGACAGGGTCTGACGAGCAGTACTTC | CASTRSGTGSDEQYF
TRBJ2-3 | TRBV20-1 | . | few | TGCAGTGTGGGGGCTGGGACAGATACGCAGTATTTT | CSVGAGTDTQYF
TRBJ1-5 | TRBV20-1 | . | medium-sized | TGCAGTGCTAGTTCGGGGGCACAGCCCCAGCATTTT | CSASSGAQPQHF
TRBJ1-2 | TRBV7-2 | . | medium-sized | TGTGCCAGCAGCTTAGCGTCAGGGAGGGGTGGCTACACCTTC | CASSLASGRGGYTF
TRBJ2-3 | TRBV12-3/TRBV12-4 | TRBD2 | . | TGTGCCAGCAGTCCTAGCGGCAGCACAGATACGCAGTATTTT | CASSPSGSTDTQYF
TRBJ2-5 | TRBV6-2/TRBV6-3 | TRBD2 | few | TGTGCCAGCAGTTACACTAGCGGGAGGGCGGAGACCCAGTACTTC | CASSYTSGRAETQYF
TRBJ1-6 | TRBV29-1 | TRBD1 | . | TGCAGCGTTGGAGAGGGGGCCAATTCACCCCTCCACTTT | CSVGEGANSPLHF
TRBJ2-5 | TRBV6-1 | . | few | TGTGCCAGCAGCGCTAAACCGGGGTGGGTAGAGACCCAGTACTTC | CASSAKPGWVETQYF
TRBJ2-6 | TRBV10-3 | . | . | TGTGCCACCCAGCGGGCCGACTCTGGGGCCAACGTCCTGACTTTC | CATQRADSGANVLTF
TRBJ1-1 | TRBV7-3 | . | few | TGTGCCAGTAAAGGCGGGATGAACACTGAAGCTTTCTTT | CASKGGMNTEAFF
TRBJ2-1 | TRBV20-1 | . | . | TGCAGTGCTAGGAGGACTGGGCCCGACAATGAGCAGTTCTTC | CSARRTGPDNEQFF
TRBJ2-5 | TRBV10-1 | TRBD1 | . | TGCGCCAGCAGTGAGTCCCTGGGACAGGGTCGGGAGACCCAGTACTTC | CASSESLGQGRETQYF
TRBJ1-6 | TRBV7-8 | . | . | TGTGCCAGCAGCTTAGCTGGGGGAAATTCACCCCTCCACTTT | CASSLAGGNSPLHF
TRBJ2-6 | TRBV28 | . | . | TGTGCCAGCCACGCGGGAGGGGCCAACGTCCTGACTTTC | CASHAGGANVLTF
TRBJ1-6 | TRBV6-1 | . | few | TGTGCCAGCAGTAAGCAGTATAATTCACCCCTCCACTTT | CASSKQYNSPLHF
TRBJ2-5 | TRBV4-1 | TRBD2 | . | TGCGCCAGCAGCCAAACCAACATGGGACTAGCGGGGCGAGAGACCCAGTACTTC | CASSQTNMGLAGRETQYF
TRBJ1-6 | TRBV20-1 | . | medium-sized | TGCAGTGCTAGGCAGGGACATCGGGCGGGGCCCCTCCACTTT | CSARQGHRAGPLHF
TRBJ2-3 | TRBV24-1 | . | . | TGTGCCACCAGTGATTTGAAGGGAAGCCTCACAGATACGCAGTATTTT | CATSDLKGSLTDTQYF
TRBJ2-5 | TRBV20-1 | TRBD1 | medium-sized | TGCAGTGCTACCCGACAGGGGGAGACCCAGTACTTC | CSATRQGETQYF